This T cell receptor beta chain emerged from a study of cytomegalovirus exposure and HLA in healthy donors. Points from the study as a whole: Rare sequences made up most TCRs, while some public TCRs were found in many donors.

Germline values: CDR1 MDHEN, CDR2 SYDVKM. The V end lost 1 base, the J end lost 7 bases, and 5 bases lay between the germline ends. This CDR3 spans 12 amino acids. PCR was performed using 60 Vbeta and 13 Jbeta primers. Original analysis: In a later analysis, around 12 million of tens of millions of unique beta chains occurred in at least two donors. Here immunoSEQ multiplex PCR was the method, and the copy in TCRdb shows in-frame clones only, minus some. That table is the source of V, J and clone size, and D and trimming were worked out from the DNA. The sample records around 130,000 clones, 84% being singletons. Regarding this clone: Its specificity is not known.

V gene TRBV28 combines with J gene TRBJ1-5; no definite D call. Sequencing was carried out using PBMCs. The sequence was obtained from a man between 45 and 60 years old in good health and CMV-seronegative. This chain's CDR3 is CASSLSTQPQHF. DNA for the CDR3: TGTGCCAGCAGTTTATCCACACAGCCCCAGCATTTT.